A single sample gave rise to the 25 T cell receptor beta chains below, sequenced in a study of OX40 agonist ivuxolimab in advanced cancers. The data were produced by immunoSEQ multiplex PCR, yet TCRdb's version contains in-frame clones alone and is incomplete. In the table there are around 26,000 clones, roughly 73% of which are singletons. This sample comprised CD4+ or CD8+ T cells sorted from blood, obtained in a trial of the OX40 agonist ivuxolimab. The receptors here all came from an adult with an advanced solid tumor such as melanoma, head and neck, liver or kidney cancer.

This chain uses TRBV2 with TRBJ2-4, with TRBD2 matching 12 bases. CDR3 size: 16 residues. The V and J ends lost 3 bases and 7 bases, in that order; junction bases with no gene match: 7. Germline CDR1 SNHLY, CDR2 FYNNEI. In DNA form, the CDR3 reads TGTGCCAGCAGTGACGGACTAGCGGGAATCGGGAACATTCAGTACTTC. It yields the protein CASSDGLAGIGNIQYF.

The CDR3 region has the DNA TGTGCCAGCAGAGGTGGGAGCGGCTATGGCTACACCTTC. Its protein product is CASRGGSGYGYTF. The chain links TRBV6-5 to TRBJ1-2; D uncertain. The CDR3 runs 13 residues. V shed 6 bases and J shed 4 bases, with 12 bases lying between them. Germline values: CDR1 MNHEY, CDR2 SVGAGI.

The chain joins TRBV10-3 to TRBJ1-1; D gene unclear. The CDR3 has 12 residues. Trimming removed 0 bases from V and 6 bases from J, with 5 bases in between. Germline-derived CDR1 and CDR2 are ENHRY and SYGVKD. The CDR3 DNA follows: TGTGCCATCAGTGAGTCTGGTCCTGAAGCTTTCTTT. This codes for CAISESGPEAFF.

The J gene is TRBJ1-6, the V gene TRBV15; 8 nucleotides align to TRBD1. Looked up from germline, CDR1 is LNHNV and CDR2 is YYDKDF (reference sequence). V trimming: 0 bases; J trimming: 7 bases; junction bases outside the gene matches: 8. The CDR3 runs 17 residues. The CDR3 region is CATSREGQRDRNSPLHF. The CDR3 bases are TGTGCCACCAGCAGAGAGGGACAAAGGGACAGGAATTCACCCCTCCACTTT.

V and J are TRBV5-1 and TRBJ2-7, with D perhaps matching TRBD1 or TRBD2 (5 bases each). Per the germline V gene, CDR1 is SGHRS and CDR2 is YFSETQ. V was trimmed by 6 bases and J by 6 bases, leaving 16 bases between them. The length of the CDR3 is 13 residues. The CDR3 protein is CASNEGKSVEQYF. For the CDR3, the DNA is TGCGCCAGCAACGAGGGGAAGTCCGTCGAGCAGTACTTC.

The gene calls are TRBV11-2 and TRBJ2-1; a weak D match, TRBD2 (5 bases). Germline V gives CDR1 SGHAT, CDR2 FQNNGV. Trimming took off 2 bases at V and 15 bases at J, with 11 bases between the two ends. This CDR3 has 11 amino acids. The CDR3 DNA follows: TGTGCCAGCAGCTTACTTAGAGGGCGGTTCTTC. Residues: CASSLLRGRFF. Filled out from reference TRBV11-2 and TRBJ2-1, the complete variable domain reads EAGVAQSPRYKIIEKRQSVAFWCNPISGHATLYWYQQILGQGPKLLIQFQNNGVVDDSQLPKDRFSAERLKGVDSTLKIQPAKLEDSAVYLCASSLLRGRFFGPGTRLTVL.

J is TRBJ2-2 and V is TRBV6-4; D might be TRBD1 (7 bases). Between the trimmed V and J ends, which lost 3 bases and 3 bases, there was a span of 17 bases. Germline CDR1 is MRHNA and CDR2 is SNTAGT. CDR3 length: 17 residues. The CDR3 loop is CASSEGSGGGDTGELFF. For the CDR3, the DNA is TGTGCCAGCAGTGAGGGTAGCGGAGGGGGCGACACCGGGGAGCTGTTTTTT.

There are a few counts of this clone. The junction shows a germline mismatch at one end, possibly a read error. Different DNA sequences within this sample yield the same CDR3. The chain is built from TRBV11-2 and TRBJ1-2, with 9 bases fitting TRBD1. The germline gives CDR1 SGHAT, CDR2 FQNNGV. There are 14 residues in the CDR3. The CDR3 spells CASSLVQGASGYTF. CDR3 sequence (DNA): TGCGCCAGCAGCTTAGTACAGGGGGCCTCTGGCTACACCTTC.

The chain joins TRBV11-1 to TRBJ2-7; 9 nucleotides line up with TRBD1. V gave up 0 bases and J gave up 2 bases; unmatched junction bases: 8. CDR3 length equals 17 residues. The germline CDR1 and CDR2 sequences are SGHAT and FQDESV (reference sequence). This CDR3 is CASSLAVQGALPYEQYF. CDR3 in DNA: TGTGCCAGCAGCTTAGCCGTACAGGGGGCACTCCCCTACGAGCAGTACTTC.

This clone is a singleton in its sample. The chain links TRBV5-6 to TRBJ2-3; D remains ambiguous. Germline CDR1 is SGHDT and CDR2 is YYEEEE. V lost 2 bases, J lost 0 bases, and 1 base lay in between. The CDR3 length is 12 residues. CDR3: CASSFSTDTQYF. As DNA, the CDR3 is TGTGCCAGCAGCTTTAGCACAGATACGCAGTATTTT.

The chain couples TRBV18 to TRBJ2-3; no reliable D call. V was cut by 2 bases and J by 0 bases, with 15 bases left in between. This CDR3 spans 17 amino acids. Germline CDR1 KGHSH, CDR2 LQKENI. CDR3: CASSPSGSTRSTDTQYF. CDR3 nucleotides: TGTGCCAGCTCACCATCCGGGTCCACCAGAAGCACAGATACGCAGTATTTT.

This chain connects TRBV14 to TRBJ2-5; D unresolved. The CDR3 sequence is 15 residues long. V dropped 1 base and J dropped 4 bases, with 13 bases sitting between them. CDR1 and CDR2 from the germline V gene are SGHDN and FVKESK. For the CDR3, the DNA is TGTGCCAGCAGCCAAGGATTGGGGATTCCAGAGACCCAGTACTTC. Residues: CASSQGLGIPETQYF.

In this sample, this clone turned up many times. The rearrangement joins TRBV5-1 to TRBJ2-6; D is uncertain. CDR1 is SGHRS, CDR2 YFSETQ, per germline. CDR3 length: 16 residues. V was cut by 0 bases and J by 2 bases, with 9 bases left in between. CDR3 loop: CASSLVSIAGANVLTF. The DNA for the CDR3 is TGCGCCAGCAGCTTGGTATCGATCGCTGGGGCCAACGTCCTGACTTTC.

The chain has TRBV7-3 and TRBJ2-3, with a tentative D call TRBD2 (5 bases). Trimming took off 5 bases at V and 0 bases at J, with 12 bases between the two ends. CDR1 is SGHTA and CDR2 is FQGTGA in the germline V gene. The length of the CDR3 is 15 residues. CDR3 bases: TGTGCCAGCAGCGTACTAGGAACAAGCACAGATACGCAGTATTTT. It encodes CASSVLGTSTDTQYF.

On this clone itself: At one boundary the junction diverges from the germline segment, which might be a read error. The CDR3 spells CASSSGENEQYF. The CDR3 DNA sequence: TGTGCCAGCAGCTCGGGGGAGAACGAGCAGTACTTC. V usage is TRBV5-3 and J usage is TRBJ2-7; D possibly corresponds to TRBD2 (6 bases). TRBV5-3 is treated as an ORF (open reading frame) with a function not yet certain. The CDR3 runs to 12 residues.

The rearrangement uses TRBV7-9 and TRBJ2-4, with D possibly called TRBD1 or TRBD2 (5 bases each). The CDR3 is 15 residues long. The V and J ends lost 3 bases and 3 bases respectively, with 12 bases between them. CDR1 is SEHNR and CDR2 is FQNEAQ in the germline V gene (reference sequence). CDR3 DNA sequence: TGTGCCAGCAGCTTTTACGAGGGGTTCAAAAACATTCAGTACTTC. Its translation is CASSFYEGFKNIQYF.

This chain uses TRBV5-8 with TRBJ2-6; D unresolved. The V and J ends lost 0 bases and 0 bases respectively, with 10 bases between them. Per germline, CDR1 SGHTS and CDR2 YDEGEE. The CDR3 has 17 amino acids. CDR3 sequence reads: CASSLVFQSSGANVLTF. The DNA of the CDR3 is TGTGCCAGCAGCTTGGTTTTCCAGAGCTCTGGGGCCAACGTCCTGACTTTC.

The chain is built from TRBV5-5 and TRBJ1-3; D is unresolved. The V end was cut by 4 bases, the J end by 0 bases, with 17 bases between. The CDR3 is 17 amino acids. Germline V gene data show CDR1 as SGHKS and CDR2 as YYEKEE (reference sequence). CDR3 protein: CASSLGTYSSSGNTIYF. The CDR3, as DNA: TGTGCCAGCAGCCTCGGAACCTACTCGAGCTCTGGAAACACCATATATTTT.

CDR3 protein: CASLDGASSYNEQFF. The CDR3 DNA reads TGTGCCAGCCTCGATGGGGCGAGCTCCTACAATGAGCAGTTCTTC. V gene TRBV28 combines with J gene TRBJ2-1; D is perhaps TRBD1 (5 bases). CDR3 size: 15 residues. Germline V gene data show CDR1 as MDHEN and CDR2 as SYDVKM. Trimming took 8 bases from V and 0 from J, leaving 14 bases between them.

DNA for the CDR3: TGTGCCAGCAGGTACGGACTAGCGGGAGCCCACGAGCAGTACTTC. Protein product: CASRYGLAGAHEQYF. This chain joins TRBV28 and TRBJ2-5; 13 bases are shared with TRBD2. The J call may be incorrect, as the DNA end agrees better with TRBJ2-7. From germline, CDR1 is MDHEN and CDR2 SYDVKM. The CDR3 consists of 15 residues.

This rearrangement joins TRBV14 to TRBJ2-2; D not certain. The germline gives CDR1 SGHDN, CDR2 FVKESK. The ends were cut back, 1 base at V and 8 bases at J, with 5 bases in the middle. The CDR3 has 12 amino acids. The CDR3 DNA is TGTGCCAGCAGCCAAGTGTTTGGGGAGCTGTTTTTT. Protein product: CASSQVFGELFF.

The V gene is TRBV28, the J gene TRBJ2-3; 10 positions match TRBD2. Germline loops: CDR1 MDHEN, CDR2 SYDVKM. V dropped 3 bases and J dropped 2; count of bases not matched to a gene: 5. The CDR3 totals 16 residues. CDR3 bases: TGTGCCAGCAGTTTCTCTAGCGGGGGAACCACAGATACGCAGTATTTT. Its translation is CASSFSSGGTTDTQYF.

V gene TRBV4-2 combines with J gene TRBJ2-7; D is ambiguous. V lost 7 bases and J 2 bases, leaving 12 bases between the germline ends. This CDR3 is built from 13 residues. The germline CDR1 and CDR2 sequences are LGHNA and YNFKEQ. CDR3 sequence: CASTESDPYEQYF. In DNA, the CDR3 is TGTGCCAGCACCGAATCGGACCCCTACGAGCAGTACTTC.

The V and J genes are TRBV7-9 and TRBJ2-7; D is unclear. The CDR3 spans 12 residues. The germline CDR1 and CDR2 sequences are SEHNR and FQNEAQ (reference sequence). V was clipped by 3 bases and J by 3 bases, with 6 bases between them. CDR3: CASSFAGYEQYF. The CDR3 DNA sequence: TGTGCCAGCAGCTTTGCAGGCTACGAGCAGTACTTC. Full variable domain (missing parts from reference TRBV7-9 and TRBJ2-7): DTGVSQNPRHKITKRGQNVTFRCDPISEHNRLYWYRQTLGQGPEFLTYFQNEAQLEKSRLLSDRFSAERPKGSFSTLEIQRTEQGDSAMYLCASSFAGYEQYFGPGTRLTVT.

This sequence joins TRBV14 and TRBJ2-1; a weak D match, TRBD2 (7 bases). This CDR3 contains 16 residues. Germline lookup yields CDR1 SGHDN and CDR2 FVKESK. Trimming shortened V by 4 bases and J by 5 bases, and 18 bases separated the two germline ends. This chain's CDR3 is CASSLFRGGVNNEQFF. The CDR3 bases are TGTGCCAGCAGCCTATTTAGGGGGGGAGTCAACAATGAGCAGTTCTTC.